Reported below is one T cell receptor beta chain. Its antigen is undetermined. This CDR3 has 12 amino acids. Deletions cut 6 bases from V and 7 bases from J, with 12 bases between. CDR1 is MNHEY and CDR2 is SMNVEV in the germline V gene (reference sequence). This entry is derived from a study of cytomegalovirus exposure and HLA in healthy donors. Study findings and constraints: Common viral pathogens were later found to be apparently linked to several of the most significant clusters. When analyzed later, the rates of TCR association showed variation by HLA locus, with DRB1 the most and HLA-C the fewest.

Vbeta (60) and Jbeta (13) primers were used in the PCR. Only in-frame clones appear in the TCRdb table, and some are missing; sequencing was by immunoSEQ multiplex PCR. The table lists fewer than 200,000 clones, less than 85% of them singletons, with around 1.5% in the top ten. The rearrangement joins TRBV27 to TRBJ1-2; possibly TRBD1 for D (6 bases). The clonotype was recovered from a male donor in good health and CMV-seronegative. Sequenced material: PBMCs. The CDR3 DNA follows: TGTGCCAGCAGCTCAGGGGTCTCTGGCTACACCTTC. Translation: CASSSGVSGYTF.